These 6 T cell receptor beta chains originate from one sample sequenced in a study of T-cell memory formation after mild COVID-19 (dated by TCRdb to the early 2020s). Receptors were amplified or captured by 5' RACE. Sequencing relied on an Illumina NovaSeq 6000. TCRdb trimmed the raw reads at Q25, called clones with MiXCR and kept productive beta chains. Duplicate CDR3 protein sequences are folded into a single record with the most common DNA and genes. In all, the sample holds 300,000 to 350,000 distinct CDR3 sequences, and 10% to 15% of those were seen once. Together, the top ten hold about 21% of the sample. Sequences were obtained from PBMCs or a T cell subset sorted from them (not recorded which). These receptors all come from a man in his late teens or twenties who had mild COVID-19 (a few samples of this study predate the infection). The sample titles of this study are shuffled in the database, so cell type and time point are left out; the donor was told from shared clones.

This rearrangement joins TRBV29-1 to TRBJ1-1; D perhaps matches TRBD1 (5 bases). Germline V gene sequence: CDR1 SQVTM, CDR2 ANQGSEA. Trimming removed 6 bases at V and 5 bases at J, with 13 bases between. The CDR3 spans 12 residues. The CDR3 loop is CSVRPWGTEAFF. CDR3 bases: TGCAGCGTACGACCGTGGGGGACTGAAGCTTTCTTT.

This clonotype has just a few counts. The genes are TRBV11-2 and TRBJ1-1, with TRBD1 identical over 11 bases. V lost 6 bases, J lost 5 bases, and 8 bases stayed unmatched. The CDR3 has 15 residues. Germline V gives CDR1 SGHAT, CDR2 FQNNGV. The CDR3 region is CASRKDRDRGTEAFF. The CDR3 nucleotides are TGTGCCAGCAGGAAAGACCGGGACAGGGGGACTGAAGCTTTCTTT.

This clonotype was detected ten times or more. The chain couples TRBV7-9 to TRBJ2-7; TRBD2 is a possible D gene (6 bases). V was pared by 3 bases and J by 2 bases, with 14 bases between. CDR1 and CDR2 from the germline V gene are SEHNR and FQNEAQ (reference sequence). The CDR3 runs 15 residues. The CDR3 here is CASSFGDSRTYEQYF. CDR3 nucleotides: TGTGCCAGCAGCTTCGGGGACTCCCGGACCTACGAGCAGTACTTC.

The rearrangement joins TRBV12-3 or TRBV12-4 to TRBJ1-5; D is ambiguous. V shed 2 bases and J shed 7 bases, with 6 bases lying between them. CDR3 length equals 12 residues. The CDR3 spells CASSLMWQPQHF. For the CDR3, the DNA is TGTGCCAGCAGTTTAATGTGGCAGCCCCAGCATTTT.

This clonotype was counted ten times or more. This chain connects TRBV5-5 to TRBJ2-6; 10 bases are a match to TRBD1. Germline CDR1 is SGHKS and CDR2 is YYEKEE (reference sequence). V shed 2 bases, J shed 0 bases, and the junction held 2 bases outside the gene matches. The length of the CDR3 is 17 residues. CDR3 DNA: TGTGCCAGCAGCTTCCGGGACAGGGGCTCTGGGGCCAACGTCCTGACTTTC. It specifies CASSFRDRGSGANVLTF.

The chain has TRBV6-5 and TRBJ1-2; a weak D match, TRBD1 (6 bases). V lost 6 bases to trimming and J lost 2 bases, with 22 bases between them. From germline, CDR1 is MNHEY and CDR2 SVGAGI. CDR3 length: 17 amino acids. CDR3 loop: CASSPAWTARLNYGYTF. Here the CDR3 DNA reads TGTGCCAGCAGCCCCGCCTGGACAGCTAGATTGAACTATGGCTACACCTTC.